These 18 T cell receptor beta chains were sequenced from one sample in a study of blood T cell repertoires in COVID-19. The data were produced by immunoSEQ multiplex PCR, yet TCRdb's version contains in-frame clones alone and is incomplete. The top ten clones hold approximately 44% of a sample with about 41,000 clones, around 86% of them seen once. The specimen was peripheral blood. The receptors here all came from an elderly woman with acute or convalescent COVID-19.

This clone was picked up one time. The chain has TRBV6-1 and TRBJ1-1; the match to TRBD1 covers 8 bases. Germline V gene data show CDR1 as MNHNS and CDR2 as SASEGT. J was trimmed by 7 bases and V by 0 bases; bases with no gene match: 7. The CDR3 is made up of 15 amino acids. The CDR3 here is CASSEAGQGIGEAFF. The CDR3 DNA sequence: TGTGCCAGCAGTGAAGCCGGACAGGGAATTGGTGAAGCTTTCTTT.

The CDR3 sequence is CASSSGQGPRYEQYF. CDR3 in DNA: TGCGCCAGCAGCTCGGGACAGGGGCCCCGATACGAGCAGTACTTC. V gene TRBV5-1 combines with J gene TRBJ2-7, with TRBD1 matching over 10 bases. Per germline, CDR1 SGHRS and CDR2 YFSETQ. The CDR3 has 15 amino acids. With V trimmed by 3 bases and J by 4 bases, 7 bases remained unmatched.

This chain links TRBV6-5 with TRBJ1-4; a possible D gene is TRBD1 (6 bases). This CDR3 has 16 residues. Trimming took 2 bases from V and 8 from J, leaving 18 bases between them. In germline, CDR1 is MNHEY, CDR2 SVGAGI. CDR3 nucleotide sequence: TGTGCCAGCAGTTACGGGCGGGGGGCCCGCGAGGAAAAACTGTTTTTT. This gives the protein CASSYGRGAREEKLFF.

The chain joins TRBV5-1 to TRBJ2-3; 13 nucleotides align to TRBD2. Germline lookup yields CDR1 SGHRS and CDR2 YFSETQ. V trimming: 4 bases; J trimming: 2 bases; junction bases outside the gene matches: 4. CDR3 size: 16 residues. The CDR3 DNA is TGCGCCAGCAGCCTGACTAGCGGGGGGCCCACAGATACGCAGTATTTT. It yields the protein CASSLTSGGPTDTQYF.

This rearrangement joins TRBV6-5 to TRBJ2-4, with D possibly being TRBD2 (5 bases). CDR3 length: 15 amino acids. Germline CDR1 is MNHEY and CDR2 is SVGAGI. The V end was cut by 4 bases, the J end by 3 bases, with 13 bases between. Here the CDR3 reads CASSSSRGGKNIQYF. CDR3 DNA: TGTGCCAGCAGTTCTAGCCGAGGAGGCAAAAACATTCAGTACTTC.

This rearrangement joins TRBV19 to TRBJ2-3, with D unresolved. Germline CDR1 LNHDA, CDR2 SQIVND (reference sequence). V gave up 4 bases and J gave up 4 bases, with 9 bases separating them. This CDR3 is 13 amino acids long. The CDR3 reads CASSRMGPDTQYF. The DNA for the CDR3 is TGTGCCAGTAGTAGGATGGGCCCAGATACGCAGTATTTT.

This clone was observed a handful of times. This sequence joins TRBV29-1 and TRBJ2-1, with 11 bases fitting TRBD2. Looked up from germline, CDR1 is SQVTM and CDR2 is ANQGSEA. J was trimmed by 8 bases and V by 4 bases; bases with no gene match: 10. The CDR3 is 15 amino acids. In nucleotides, the CDR3 is TGCAGCGTTGGGAGTAGCGGGGGGGGCTGGGATGAGCAGTTCTTC. Encoded protein: CSVGSSGGGWDEQFF.

The table lists this clone with a count of one. The chain carries TRBV18 and TRBJ1-4, with no clear D. V was pared by 2 bases and J by 3 bases, with 7 bases between. Per germline, CDR1 KGHSH and CDR2 LQKENI. The CDR3 extends over 14 amino acids. In DNA, the CDR3 is TGTGCCAGCTCACCAGAGCCTTCTAATGAAAAACTGTTTTTT. The encoded protein is CASSPEPSNEKLFF.

V is TRBV5-6 and J is TRBJ2-7, with TRBD1 matching over 7 bases. Germline lookup yields CDR1 SGHDT and CDR2 YYEEEE. The CDR3 contains 14 residues. The V and J ends lost 3 bases and 3 bases, in that order; junction bases with no gene match: 6. The CDR3 nucleotides are TGTGCCAGCAGCTATGGGCAGGGGGACTACGAGCAGTACTTC. Encoded protein: CASSYGQGDYEQYF.

This chain uses TRBV5-1 with TRBJ2-1, with TRBD2 matching over 10 bases. With V trimmed by 1 base and J by 6 bases, 4 bases remained unmatched. CDR3 size: 15 residues. Germline V gene sequence: CDR1 SGHRS, CDR2 YFSETQ. CDR3 amino acids: CASSLSLAGVNEQFF. The CDR3 DNA reads as TGCGCCAGCAGCTTGTCCCTAGCGGGGGTCAATGAGCAGTTCTTC.

The rearrangement links TRBV7-2 to TRBJ2-7, with a weak D call TRBD1 (6 bases). The CDR3 loop spans 14 amino acids. V was cut by 5 bases and J by 2 bases, with 13 bases left in between. In germline, CDR1 is SGHTA, CDR2 FQGNSA. The CDR3 DNA sequence: TGTGCCAGCAGCGGGTACGGACAGCCCTACGAGCAGTACTTC. Protein sequence: CASSGYGQPYEQYF.

The chain carries TRBV5-1 and TRBJ2-5; D ambiguous. The CDR3 contains 17 residues. Deletions cut 0 bases from V and 1 base from J, with 16 bases between. CDR1 is SGHRS and CDR2 is YFSETQ in the germline V gene. The CDR3 spells CASSLATYGDFQETQYF. The CDR3 region has the DNA TGCGCCAGCAGCTTGGCTACATATGGAGACTTCCAAGAGACCCAGTACTTC.

The V gene is TRBV7-2, the J gene TRBJ1-2; 7 bases are a match to TRBD1. J gave up 2 bases and V 1 base, and 1 base lay outside the gene matches. The CDR3 covers 14 residues. Germline V gene lookup returns CDR1 SGHTA and CDR2 FQGNSA. The CDR3 sequence is CASSLGQGNYGYTF. The CDR3 nucleotides are TGTGCCAGCAGCTTAGGACAGGGCAACTATGGCTACACCTTC.

J is TRBJ1-5 and V is TRBV16; D is perhaps TRBD1 (5 bases). The CDR3 has 15 residues. Germline loops: CDR1 KGHSY, CDR2 FQNENV. Trimming left V 0 bases short and J 11 bases short, with 17 bases between. The CDR3 loop is CASSQSTVGGEAQHF. The DNA of the CDR3 is TGTGCCAGCAGCCAATCTACTGTCGGGGGAGAAGCCCAGCATTTT.

The chain recombines TRBV3-1 (or the pseudogene TRBV3-2) with TRBJ1-2; a weak D match, TRBD1 (5 bases). CDR1 and CDR2 (germline): LGHDT, YNNKEL (reference sequence). Between the trimmed V and J ends, which lost 0 bases and 8 bases, there was a span of 16 bases. There are 15 residues in the CDR3. The CDR3 DNA sequence: TGTGCCAGCAGCCAAGAATTTGACAGCGTTGGGGGCTACACCTTC. It yields the protein CASSQEFDSVGGYTF.

The gene calls are TRBV5-1 and TRBJ1-6; 7 bases map to TRBD1. CDR1 and CDR2 (germline): SGHRS, YFSETQ. The CDR3 has 16 residues. V was clipped by 0 bases and J by 8 bases; unmatched bases: 8. The CDR3 DNA sequence: TGCGCCAGCAGCTTGGGCCCGACAGGGTCTGATTCACCCCTCCACTTT. It yields the protein CASSLGPTGSDSPLHF.

The CDR3 region has the DNA TGTGCCAGTACCTATACCGTAGGAGGTCTAGCTGAAGCTTTCTTT. It translates to CASTYTVGGLAEAFF. The chain carries TRBV19 and TRBJ1-1; D gene uncertain. V gave up 7 bases and J gave up 6 bases, with 21 bases separating them. Germline V gene sequence: CDR1 LNHDA, CDR2 SQIVND (reference sequence). CDR3 size: 15 residues.

This clone came up once. The genes are TRBV7-2 and TRBJ1-2; the D gene is possibly TRBD1 (5 bases). The CDR3 is 14 amino acids. Germline V gene data show CDR1 as SGHTA and CDR2 as FQGNSA. Trimming took 1 base from V and 4 from J, leaving 10 bases between them. The CDR3 spells CASSLDRIGYGYTF. CDR3 sequence (DNA): TGTGCCAGCAGCTTAGACAGGATAGGCTATGGCTACACCTTC.